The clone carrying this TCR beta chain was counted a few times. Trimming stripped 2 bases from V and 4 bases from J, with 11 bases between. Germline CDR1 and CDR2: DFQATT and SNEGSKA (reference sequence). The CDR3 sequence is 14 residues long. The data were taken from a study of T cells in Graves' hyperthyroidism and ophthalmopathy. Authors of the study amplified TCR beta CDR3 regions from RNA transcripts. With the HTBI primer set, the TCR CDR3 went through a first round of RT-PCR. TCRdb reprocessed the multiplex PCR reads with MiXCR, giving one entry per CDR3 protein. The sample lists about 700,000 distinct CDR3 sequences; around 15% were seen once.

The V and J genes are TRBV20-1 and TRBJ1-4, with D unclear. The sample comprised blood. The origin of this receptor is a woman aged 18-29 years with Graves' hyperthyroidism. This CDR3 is CSARPRVINEKLFF. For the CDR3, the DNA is TGCAGTGCTAGACCCCGGGTGATTAATGAAAAACTGTTTTTT.